This TCR beta chain originates from a study of T cells in Graves' hyperthyroidism and ophthalmopathy. Study-level findings and limits: Within blood appeared most thyroid clonotypes that had expanded above 0.001.

Deletions cut 3 bases from V and 3 bases from J, with 23 bases between. The CDR3 spans 18 residues. CDR1 is MDHEN and CDR2 is SYDVKM in the germline V gene. The CDR3 regions of TCR beta were amplified from RNA transcripts. Researchers ran a first-round RT-PCR on the TCR CDR3 using the HTBI primer set. TCRdb re-called the multiplex PCR reads through MiXCR, storing one row per CDR3 protein. The data show around 520,000 distinct CDR3 sequences, roughly a quarter seen once. This clonotype was counted ten times or more. The antigen remains undetermined. The origin of this receptor is a woman aged 30 to 39 with Graves' ophthalmopathy. V usage is TRBV28 and J usage is TRBJ1-2; D is unclear. Sequencing was performed on blood. The CDR3 DNA reads as TGTGCCAGCAGTTTTCGTCGCTTTGAGGGCAGCCTAGACTATGGCTACACCTTC. The encoded protein is CASSFRRFEGSLDYGYTF.